The sequence of this T cell receptor beta chain was determined in a study of cytomegalovirus exposure and HLA in healthy donors. PCR involved 60 Vbeta and 13 Jbeta primers. Clones were read by immunoSEQ multiplex PCR, and TCRdb kept only the in-frame ones, dropping some. This table holds 90,000 to 120,000 clones, about 80% found once. This clone was detected a few times. The CDR3 is 16 amino acids. V was pared by 0 bases and J by 5 bases, with 8 bases of the junction left unmatched. Germline CDR1 SGHRS, CDR2 YFSETQ. This clonotype was obtained from a man aged 25-45 years in good health and CMV-seronegative. Material: PBMCs. The chain couples TRBV5-1 to TRBJ2-5, with 9 bases that match TRBD2. This CDR3 reads CASSLGPSGGRETQYF. CDR3 DNA: TGCGCCAGCAGCTTGGGTCCCAGCGGGGGGCGGGAGACCCAGTACTTC.